Sequencing of this TCR beta chain was carried out in a study of tumor-infiltrating lymphocytes in primary liver carcinoma. This clonotype showed up many times. Trimming left V 0 bases short and J 0 bases short, with 19 bases between. Germline CDR1 ENHRY, CDR2 SYGVKD. CDR3 length equals 19 residues. Total RNA (approximately 0.5 ug) served as template for TCR beta cDNA synthesis primed by a constant-region primer. Libraries covering TCR beta were generated through three nested multiplex PCR rounds (using a slightly modified ARM-PCR). It was with TRBV1-TRBV30 forward primers and a C-beta reverse primer that the first two PCR rounds were run, at around 9 cycles each. TCRdb re-called the multiplex PCR reads through MiXCR, storing one row per CDR3 protein. This sample carries 47,000 or so distinct CDR3 sequences, about 80% of them seen once, and the ten largest clones take approximately 30%. Joint extraction of RNA and DNA used 20-30 mg of bulk tissue that was unsorted.

The chain combines TRBV10-3 with TRBJ2-3; the D gene is possibly TRBD2 (5 bases). This clonotype was sampled from a middle-aged man with primary liver carcinoma and hepatitis B virus infection. Sequencing was done on a sample of liver tumor tissue from sampling region 3. The subset here: tumor region T3, left-lateral pole. The CDR3 region is CAISESLGTASRSTDTQYF. The CDR3 DNA reads as TGTGCCATCAGTGAGTCGCTGGGTACGGCTAGCAGGAGCACAGATACGCAGTATTTT.